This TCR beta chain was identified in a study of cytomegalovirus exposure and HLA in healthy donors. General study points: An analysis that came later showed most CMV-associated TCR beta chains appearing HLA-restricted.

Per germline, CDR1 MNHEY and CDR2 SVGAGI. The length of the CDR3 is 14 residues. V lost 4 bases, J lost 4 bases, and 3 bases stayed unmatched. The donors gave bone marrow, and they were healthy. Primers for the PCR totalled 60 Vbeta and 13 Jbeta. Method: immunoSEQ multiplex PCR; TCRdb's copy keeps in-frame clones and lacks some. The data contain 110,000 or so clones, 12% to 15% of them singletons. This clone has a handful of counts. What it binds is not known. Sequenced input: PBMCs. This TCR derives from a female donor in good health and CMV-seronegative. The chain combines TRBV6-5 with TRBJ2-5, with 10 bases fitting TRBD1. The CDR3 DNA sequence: TGTGCCAGCAGTTCGACAGGGGGCCGAGAGACCCAGTACTTC. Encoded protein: CASSSTGGRETQYF.